This record covers a single T cell receptor beta chain. This clonotype has ten or more counts. What antigen it recognizes has not been identified. No quality values exist for individual bases; no much larger clone is one base distant. These data originate in a study of Graves' ophthalmopathy and Graves' hyperthyroidism (dated by TCRdb to 2016 to 2019). Regarding the complete study: Peripheral blood was collected at initial diagnosis, prior to any treatment. The study used TCR beta repertoire signatures to distinguish Graves' ophthalmopathy from Graves' hyperthyroidism and to predict progression to ophthalmopathy. In total, under 150 blood samples were TCR-sequenced: around 42 ophthalmopathy, some 80 hyperthyroidism and about 17 hyperthyroidism-to-ophthalmopathy patients. To explore V-J signatures that separate ophthalmopathy from hyperthyroidism, a discovery set of about a hundred patients was enrolled, consisting of under 50 with ophthalmopathy and roughly 57 with stable hyperthyroidism. An independent validation cohort comprised 18 hyperthyroidism patients and roughly 15 patients who later progressed from hyperthyroidism to ophthalmopathy. T-cell repertoires of thyroid tissue and blood were compared in 5 or 6 hyperthyroidism patients. Once sampling was done, hyperthyroidism patients were given methimazole at a starting dose of 30 mg daily, while ophthalmopathy patients were given high-dose intravenous methylprednisolone. For training and testing, the 100 or so patients in the discovery cohort were randomly divided in a 7:3 ratio. General findings and caveats noted by the study authors: Sample size was not statistically predetermined, and group allocation was not concealed from the investigators. In validation, the model predicted ophthalmopathy progression with more than 55% sensitivity and 72.22% specificity; around twelve predicted patients were CT-confirmed with GO in a median of about 6.2 months. Among expanded thyroid clonotypes with frequency above 0.001, most also showed up in blood, which suggests that blood repertoires may reflect the thyroid immune response. In cross-validation, the 13-signature model distinguished ophthalmopathy from stable hyperthyroidism with just over 85% sensitivity and around 83% specificity, while in the test set the corresponding values were about 80% and 75%.

For repertoire sequencing, TCR beta CDR3 regions were amplified from RNA transcripts. The first round was an RT-PCR using HTBI primers with the Qiagen OneStep RT-PCR kit, and this first round was followed by a second-round multiplex PCR, then size selection and purification. Libraries were sequenced paired-end with 100 bp reads on an Illumina HiSeq2000. As for how the authors treated the data: SOAPnuke was used for read processing, and reads with adapters, uncalled bases, a mean Phred below 15, or no exact constant-primer or identifier match were discarded. High-quality paired reads were merged with COPE v1.2.5. Unique nucleotide sequences were defined as clonotypes and aligned to IMGT TRB V, D and J references using MiTCR v1.1. Analysis was restricted to V-J combinations with a frequency above 0.0001, which covered roughly 99% of repertoires. A TCR clonal expansion and chaos score per V-J combination was defined as the ratio of F50 clonal expansion to chaos observed in the TCRdist matrix. Welch's t-statistics and random forest were used to reduce features to more than ten V-J combinations, which were fed into a naive Bayes classifier. Thyroid-blood repertoire similarity was quantified with the Morisita-Horn index. The public reads were quality trimmed at Q25 with fastp and then assembled into clones with MiXCR by TCRdb, keeping productive beta chains. For every CDR3 protein sequence, its rows merge into one entry that carries the most common genes and DNA. The V and J calls, along with clone size, are taken from TCRdb and not from the paper's own processing. For this sample there are 220,000 or so distinct CDR3 sequences; around a fifth appear just once. The biggest ten clones account for under 55% of the sample.

V loses 5 bases at its end and J loses 0 bases; junction bases beyond the gene matches: 7. From the cysteine up to the phenylalanine, the CDR3 has a length of 15 residues. The DNA shown is the 45-base CDR3, in frame from base 1. CDR1 and CDR2 are read off the germline V gene as SGHTA and FQGNSA. Patients with ophthalmopathy had moderately to severely active disease, with a Clinical Activity Score of 3 or more, a NOSPECS grade of 4 or more, and a disease duration of less than 3 months. Patients were excluded if they had other autoimmune diseases, uncontrolled infections, pregnancy or lactation. Diagnosis relied on clinical symptoms, serum thyroxine, TRAb, thyroid ultrasound and orbital computed tomography. Ficoll-Paque density gradient centrifugation was used to isolate PBMCs from about 9 ml of fresh peripheral blood. Total RNA was extracted with Trizol reagent and quality-checked on an Agilent 2100 Bioanalyzer.

The source of this sequence is a woman in her fifties or sixties with Graves' ophthalmopathy. Donor details come from another sample of the same person, matched by shared clones. The sequenced sample consisted of peripheral blood. Recombination connected TRBV7-2 to TRBJ2-7, with 7 bases matching TRBD1. The CDR3 sequence is CASSEDRWNSYEQYF. The DNA reads as follows: TGTGCCAGCAGCGAGGACAGGTGGAACTCCTACGAGCAGTACTTC.